Listed below are T cell receptor beta chains from one sample, sequenced in a study of blood T cell repertoires in COVID-19. Clones were read by immunoSEQ multiplex PCR, and TCRdb kept only the in-frame ones, dropping some. The sample lists about 180,000 clones, around 83% seen once, with more than 5.5% in the top ten. Material: PBMCs or T cells enriched from blood (not recorded which). Receptor source: a man aged 40-49 years who had recovered from COVID-19. The CDR3 runs from the conserved cysteine through the conserved F or W. Each record gives: clone size, D gene, J gene, V gene, CDR3 DNA, CDR3 protein. A D gene is named only where the DNA matches it firmly. Some rows have no size entry. The others give once, few or many, or a class for an expanded clone.

- - TRBJ1-2 TRBV7-2 TGTGCCAGCAGCTTAGGGACAGCCAGTGTCTCCTTC CASSLGTASVSF
few TRBD1 TRBJ1-6 TRBV19 TGTGCCAGTAGCCCTAGACAGGGGGGATTTAATTCACCCCTCCACTTT CASSPRQGGFNSPLHF
- - TRBJ1-5 TRBV29-1 TGCAGCGTTGAACAGGGGCCGGGGCAGCCCCAGCATTTT CSVEQGPGQPQHF
- TRBD2 TRBJ2-1 TRBV2 TGTGCCAGCAGGACCTTTATTAGCGGGGGGCCCAATGAGCAGTTCTTC CASRTFISGGPNEQFF
- TRBD1 TRBJ2-2 TRBV11-3 TGTGCCAGCAGCTTAGGACAGGGGCCCGACACCGGGGAGCTGTTTTTT CASSLGQGPDTGELFF
- TRBD1 TRBJ2-1 TRBV13 TGTGCCAGCAGCCTCAGGGACAGTCCTGAGCAGTTCTTC CASSLRDSPEQFF
- TRBD2 TRBJ2-5 TRBV25-1 TGTGCCAGCAGTGAATATAGTGGAGGGACTAGCCCAGAGACCCAGTACTTC CASSEYSGGTSPETQYF
- TRBD1 TRBJ1-4 TRBV19 TGTGCCAGTACCAAAGAGACAGGGGGCGAAAAACTGTTTTTT CASTKETGGEKLFF
few TRBD2 TRBJ2-7 TRBV2 TGTGCCAGCAGTGACTCGCTTAGCGGGGCCTACGAGCAGTACTTC CASSDSLSGAYEQYF
once - TRBJ1-5 TRBV2 TGTGCCAGCAGTGAAGCACTGGAGACAGTCTTT CASSEALETVF
- TRBD1 TRBJ1-4 TRBV6-5 TGTGCCAGCACCAGGGGGGCAGGGAAGGGAAAACTGTTTTTT CASTRGAGKGKLFF
- - TRBJ1-5 TRBV28 TGTGCCAGCAGCCTCAATCAGGTAGGCAATCAGCCCCAGCATTTT CASSLNQVGNQPQHF
- - TRBJ2-1 TRBV12-5 TGTGCTAGTGGTTTGTTGTTCGGGAGTGCAAGCGGTGAGCAGTTCTTC CASGLLFGSASGEQFF
- - TRBJ1-2 TRBV25-1 TGTGCCAGCAGAGGAGCGGGGATCTATGGCTACACCTTC CASRGAGIYGYTF
few - TRBJ2-7 TRBV7-9 TGTGCCAGCAGCCCTCGAGGCCCCTACGAGCAGTACTTC CASSPRGPYEQYF
- - TRBJ2-1 TRBV9 TGTGCCAGCAGCGCCCTTAGCGGAGCCTACAATGAGCAGTTCTTC CASSALSGAYNEQFF
once - TRBJ2-2 TRBV5-5 TGTGCCAGCAGCTCACTGACAGGCACCGGGGAGCTGTTTTTT CASSSLTGTGELFF
- - TRBJ2-7 TRBV28 TGTGCCAGCAGCGCTAGCGTATGGCCCGACGAGCAGTACTTC CASSASVWPDEQYF
- TRBD2 TRBJ2-2 TRBV9 TGTGCCAGCAGCGCGCGGAACACAGGACGGGTAGCGGGAGATGCGTCCGGGGAGCTGTTTTTT CASSARNTGRVAGDASGELFF
- TRBD1 TRBJ1-1 TRBV11-2 TGTGCCAGCAGCCAGGGGGAGAACACTGAAGCTTTCTTT CASSQGENTEAFF
- TRBD1 TRBJ1-5 TRBV5-8 TGTGCCAGCAGCCCCGGACAGGTATCTTATAGCAATCAGCCCCAGCATTTT CASSPGQVSYSNQPQHF
- - TRBJ1-1 TRBV18 TGTGCCAGCTCACCCAATGGGCCCGCGAACACTGAAGCTTTCTTT CASSPNGPANTEAFF
- TRBD1 TRBJ2-7 TRBV5-1 TGCGCCAGCAGCATAGGACAGGACTACGAGCAGTACTTC CASSIGQDYEQYF
- - TRBJ1-1 TRBV27 TGTGCCGCGGGGCCTTTAGCACTCATGAACACTGAAGCTTTCTTT CAAGPLALMNTEAFF
- TRBD2 TRBJ2-2 TRBV28 TGTGCCAGCAGTTCCGGGACTACAACCGGGGAGCTGTTTTTT CASSSGTTTGELFF
- - TRBJ1-3 TRBV15 TGTGCCACCAGCAGAGATCTGGCAGCTGGAAACACCATATATTTT CATSRDLAAGNTIYF
- TRBD1 TRBJ1-4 TRBV4-1 TGCGCCAGCAGCCAACTGACAGGGGGAGGTCTGTTTTTT CASSQLTGGGLFF
few TRBD1 TRBJ2-1 TRBV6-5 TGTGCCAGCACCAGGGTGGCAGGGGGTAGGGATGAGCAGTTCTTC CASTRVAGGRDEQFF
- TRBD1 TRBJ1-5 TRBV5-1 TGCGCCAGCAGCTTTCAGGGGGCAGGTGAGCCCCAGCATTTT CASSFQGAGEPQHF